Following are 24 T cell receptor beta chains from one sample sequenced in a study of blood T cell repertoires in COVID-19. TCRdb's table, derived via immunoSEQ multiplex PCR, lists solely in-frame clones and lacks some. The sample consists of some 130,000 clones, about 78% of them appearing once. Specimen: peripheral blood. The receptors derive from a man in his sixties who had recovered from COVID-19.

CDR3 sequence: CASTGNLRGYTF. The CDR3 nucleotides are TGTGCCAGCACAGGGAATCTTCGTGGCTACACCTTC. The rearrangement uses TRBV6-5 and TRBJ1-2, with a weak D call TRBD1 (5 bases). The CDR3 contains 12 residues. Between the trimmed V and J ends, which lost 7 bases and 7 bases, there was a span of 13 bases. In germline, CDR1 is MNHEY, CDR2 SVGAGI.

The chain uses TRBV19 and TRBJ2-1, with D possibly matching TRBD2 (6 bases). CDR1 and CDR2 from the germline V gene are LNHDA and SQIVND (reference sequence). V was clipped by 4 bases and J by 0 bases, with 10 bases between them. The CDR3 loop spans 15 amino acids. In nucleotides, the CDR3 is TGTGCCAGTAGTACCCCCGGGAGCTCCTACAATGAGCAGTTCTTC. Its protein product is CASSTPGSSYNEQFF.

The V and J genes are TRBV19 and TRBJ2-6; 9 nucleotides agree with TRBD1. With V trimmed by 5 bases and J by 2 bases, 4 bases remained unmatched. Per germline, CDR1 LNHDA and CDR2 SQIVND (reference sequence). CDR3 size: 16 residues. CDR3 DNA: TGTGCCAGTAGTGGGACAGGGTCCCCTGGGGCCAACGTCCTGACTTTC. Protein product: CASSGTGSPGANVLTF. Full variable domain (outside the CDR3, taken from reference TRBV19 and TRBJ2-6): DGGITQSPKYLFRKEGQNVTLSCEQNLNHDAMYWYRQDPGQGLRLIYYSQIVNDFQKGDIAEGYSVSREKKESFPLTVTSAQKNPTAFYLCASSGTGSPGANVLTFGAGSRLTVL.

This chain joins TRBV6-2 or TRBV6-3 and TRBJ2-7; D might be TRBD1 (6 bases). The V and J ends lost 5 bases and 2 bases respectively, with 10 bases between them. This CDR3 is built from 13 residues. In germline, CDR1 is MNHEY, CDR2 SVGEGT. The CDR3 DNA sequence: TGTGCCAGCAGTAGCAGGGGACCCTACGAGCAGTACTTC. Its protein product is CASSSRGPYEQYF.

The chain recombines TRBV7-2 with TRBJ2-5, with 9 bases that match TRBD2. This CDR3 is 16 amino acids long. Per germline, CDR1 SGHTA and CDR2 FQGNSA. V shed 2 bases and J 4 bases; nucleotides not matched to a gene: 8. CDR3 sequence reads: CASSLTGGGALETQYF. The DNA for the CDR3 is TGTGCCAGCAGCTTAACGGGCGGGGGGGCCTTAGAGACCCAGTACTTC.

CDR3 coding DNA: TGTGCCAGCATCCTGGACAGTAGCTCCTACAATGAGCAGTTCTTC. Its translation is CASILDSSSYNEQFF. The genes are TRBV6-5 and TRBJ2-1, with a possible D match to TRBD1 (6 bases). The CDR3 runs to 15 residues. Trimming removed 7 bases at V and 0 bases at J, with 13 bases between. Germline loops: CDR1 MNHEY, CDR2 SVGAGI.

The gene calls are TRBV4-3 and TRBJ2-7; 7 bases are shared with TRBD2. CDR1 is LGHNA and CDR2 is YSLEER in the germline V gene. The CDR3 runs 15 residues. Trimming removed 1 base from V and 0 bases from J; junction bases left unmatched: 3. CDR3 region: CASSQVSGDSYEQYF. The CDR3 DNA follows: TGCGCCAGCAGCCAAGTAAGCGGGGACTCCTACGAGCAGTACTTC.

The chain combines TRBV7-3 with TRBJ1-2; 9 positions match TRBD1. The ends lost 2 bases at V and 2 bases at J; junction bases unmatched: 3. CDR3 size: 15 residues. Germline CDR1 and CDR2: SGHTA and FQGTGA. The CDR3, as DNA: TGTGCCAGCAGCTTAGGGGGACAGGGCAACTATGGCTACACCTTC. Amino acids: CASSLGGQGNYGYTF. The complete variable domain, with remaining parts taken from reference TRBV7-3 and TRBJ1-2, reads GAGVSQTPSNKVTEKGKYVELRCDPISGHTALYWYRQSLGQGPEFLIYFQGTGAADDSGLPNDRFFAVRPEGSVSTLKIQRTERGDSAVYLCASSLGGQGNYGYTFGSGTRLTVV.

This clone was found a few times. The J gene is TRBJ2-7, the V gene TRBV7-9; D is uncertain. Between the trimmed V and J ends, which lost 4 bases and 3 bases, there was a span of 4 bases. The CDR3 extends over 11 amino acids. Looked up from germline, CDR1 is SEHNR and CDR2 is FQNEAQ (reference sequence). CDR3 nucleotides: TGTGCCAGCAGCTCAGACTACGAGCAGTACTTC. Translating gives CASSSDYEQYF.

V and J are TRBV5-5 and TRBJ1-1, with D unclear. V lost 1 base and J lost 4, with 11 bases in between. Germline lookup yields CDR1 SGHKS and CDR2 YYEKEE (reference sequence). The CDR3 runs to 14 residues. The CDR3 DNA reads TGTGCCAGCAGCTTGCGGGAAGGAGGCACTGAAGCTTTCTTT. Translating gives CASSLREGGTEAFF. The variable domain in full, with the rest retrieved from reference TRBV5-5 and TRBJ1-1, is DAGVTQSPTHLIKTRGQQVTLRCSPISGHKSVSWYQQVLGQGPQFIFQYYEKEERGRGNFPDRFSARQFPNYSSELNVNALLLGDSALYLCASSLREGGTEAFFGQGTRLTVV.

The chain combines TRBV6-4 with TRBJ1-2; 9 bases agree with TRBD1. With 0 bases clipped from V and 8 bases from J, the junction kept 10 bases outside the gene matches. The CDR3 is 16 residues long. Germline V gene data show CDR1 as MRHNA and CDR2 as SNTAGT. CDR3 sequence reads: CASSDSSLQGARGYTF. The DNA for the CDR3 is TGTGCCAGCAGTGACTCCTCCCTACAGGGGGCAAGGGGCTACACCTTC.

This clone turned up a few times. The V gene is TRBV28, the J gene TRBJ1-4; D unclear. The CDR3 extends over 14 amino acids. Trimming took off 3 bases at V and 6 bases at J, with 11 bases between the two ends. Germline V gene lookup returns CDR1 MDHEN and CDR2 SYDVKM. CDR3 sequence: CASSFKQLHEKLFF. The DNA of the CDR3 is TGTGCCAGCAGTTTTAAACAGCTTCATGAAAAACTGTTTTTT.

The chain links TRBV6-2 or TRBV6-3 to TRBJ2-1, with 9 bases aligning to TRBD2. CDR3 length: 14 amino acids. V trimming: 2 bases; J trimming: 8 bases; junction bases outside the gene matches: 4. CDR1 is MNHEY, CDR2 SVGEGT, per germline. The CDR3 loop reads CASSYEASGDEQFF. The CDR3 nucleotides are TGTGCCAGCAGTTACGAGGCTAGCGGGGATGAGCAGTTCTTC.

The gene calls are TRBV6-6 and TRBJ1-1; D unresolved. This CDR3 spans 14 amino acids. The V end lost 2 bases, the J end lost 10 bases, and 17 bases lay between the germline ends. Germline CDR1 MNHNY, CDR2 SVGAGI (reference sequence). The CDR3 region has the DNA TGTGCCAGCAGTTACGCGACGGTGAACGGGGTAGCTTTCTTT. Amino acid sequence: CASSYATVNGVAFF.

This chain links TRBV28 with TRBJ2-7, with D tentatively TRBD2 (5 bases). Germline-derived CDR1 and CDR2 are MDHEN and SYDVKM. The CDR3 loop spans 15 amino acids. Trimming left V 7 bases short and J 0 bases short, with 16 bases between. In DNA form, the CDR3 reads TGTGCCAGCACCACCCCCTCGGGGTCCTCCTACGAGCAGTACTTC. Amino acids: CASTTPSGSSYEQYF. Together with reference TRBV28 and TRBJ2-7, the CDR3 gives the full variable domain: DVKVTQSSRYLVKRTGEKVFLECVQDMDHENMFWYRQDPGLGLRLIYFSYDVKMKEKGDIPEGYSVSREKKERFSLILESASTNQTSMYLCASTTPSGSSYEQYFGPGTRLTVT.

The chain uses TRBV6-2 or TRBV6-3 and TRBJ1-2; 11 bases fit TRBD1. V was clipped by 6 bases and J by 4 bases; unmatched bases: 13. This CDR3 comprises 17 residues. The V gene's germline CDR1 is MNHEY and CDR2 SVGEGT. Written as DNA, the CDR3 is TGTGCCAGCAGCTCCGGGACAGGGGGGAACCATGGCTATGGCTACACCTTC. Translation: CASSSGTGGNHGYGYTF.

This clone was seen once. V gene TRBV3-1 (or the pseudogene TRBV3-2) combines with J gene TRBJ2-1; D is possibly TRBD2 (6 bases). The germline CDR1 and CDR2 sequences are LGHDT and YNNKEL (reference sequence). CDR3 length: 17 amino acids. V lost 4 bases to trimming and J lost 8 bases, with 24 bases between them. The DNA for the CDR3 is TGTGCCAGCAGCCCCCGTCCGCGGGACCACCCCCGGGATGAGCAGTTCTTC. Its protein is CASSPRPRDHPRDEQFF.

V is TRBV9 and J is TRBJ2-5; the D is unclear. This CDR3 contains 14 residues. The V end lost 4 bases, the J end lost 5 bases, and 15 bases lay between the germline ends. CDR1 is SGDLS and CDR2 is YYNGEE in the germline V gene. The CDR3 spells CASSPTSGPETQYF. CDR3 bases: TGTGCCAGCAGCCCAACCAGTGGGCCGGAGACCCAGTACTTC.

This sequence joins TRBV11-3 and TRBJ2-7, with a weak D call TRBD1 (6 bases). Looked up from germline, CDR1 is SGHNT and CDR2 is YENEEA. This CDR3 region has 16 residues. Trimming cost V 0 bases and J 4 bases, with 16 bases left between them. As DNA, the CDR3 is TGTGCCAGCAGCTTAGATCGCCAGGGGAAAGGATACGAGCAGTACTTC. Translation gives CASSLDRQGKGYEQYF.

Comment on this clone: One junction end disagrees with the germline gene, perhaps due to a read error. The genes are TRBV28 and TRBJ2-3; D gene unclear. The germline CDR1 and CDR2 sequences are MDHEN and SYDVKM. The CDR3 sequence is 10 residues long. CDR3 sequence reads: CATSGVAQYF. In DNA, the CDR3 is TGTGCCACCAGTGGAGTTGCGCAGTATTTT. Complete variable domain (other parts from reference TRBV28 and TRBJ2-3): DVKVTQSSRYLVKRTGEKVFLECVQDMDHENMFWYRQDPGLGLRLIYFSYDVKMKEKGDIPEGYSVSREKKERFSLILESASTNQTSMYLCATSGVAQYFGPGTRLTVL.

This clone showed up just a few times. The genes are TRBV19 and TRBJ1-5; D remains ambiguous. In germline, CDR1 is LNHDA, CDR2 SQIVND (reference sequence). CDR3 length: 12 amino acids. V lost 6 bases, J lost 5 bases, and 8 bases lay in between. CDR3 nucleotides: TGTGCCAGTAGCCCCAGTGATCAGCCCCAGCATTTT. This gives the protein CASSPSDQPQHF. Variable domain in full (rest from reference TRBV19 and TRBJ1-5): DGGITQSPKYLFRKEGQNVTLSCEQNLNHDAMYWYRQDPGQGLRLIYYSQIVNDFQKGDIAEGYSVSREKKESFPLTVTSAQKNPTAFYLCASSPSDQPQHFGDGTRLSIL.

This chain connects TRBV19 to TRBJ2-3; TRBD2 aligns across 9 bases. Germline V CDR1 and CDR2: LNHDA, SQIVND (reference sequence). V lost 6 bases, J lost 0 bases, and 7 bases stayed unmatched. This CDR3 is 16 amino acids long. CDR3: CASSGGRDLSTDTQYF. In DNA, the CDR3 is TGTGCCAGTAGCGGCGGGAGGGATCTTAGCACAGATACGCAGTATTTT.

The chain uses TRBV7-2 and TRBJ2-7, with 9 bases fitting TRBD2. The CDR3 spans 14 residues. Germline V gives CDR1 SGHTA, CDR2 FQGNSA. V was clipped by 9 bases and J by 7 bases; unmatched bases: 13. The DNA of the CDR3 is TGTGCCAGTACCCCCGCGGGAGGGAGTAGGGAGCAGTACTTC. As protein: CASTPAGGSREQYF.

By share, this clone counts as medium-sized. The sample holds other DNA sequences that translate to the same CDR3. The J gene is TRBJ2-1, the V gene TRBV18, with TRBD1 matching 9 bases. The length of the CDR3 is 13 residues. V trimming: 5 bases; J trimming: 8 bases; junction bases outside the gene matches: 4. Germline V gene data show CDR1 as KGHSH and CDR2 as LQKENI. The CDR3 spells CASSGQGRDEQFF. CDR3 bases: TGTGCCAGCTCAGGACAGGGGAGGGATGAGCAGTTCTTC.